The next 32 T cell receptor beta chains were all read from a single sample in a study of T cells in Graves' hyperthyroidism and ophthalmopathy. Amplified regions were TCR beta CDR3 sequences from RNA transcripts. HTBI primers were employed in a first-round RT-PCR of the TCR CDR3. TCRdb re-called the multiplex PCR reads with MiXCR, one entry per CDR3 protein. The table has about 540,000 distinct CDR3 sequences, around 46% seen once. The source material was peripheral blood or thyroid tissue (not recorded which). All receptors derive from a woman between 18 and 30 years old with Graves' hyperthyroidism.

This clonotype has a handful of counts. The J gene is TRBJ2-7, the V gene TRBV13; TRBD2 agrees at 7 bases. Germline trimming cut 7 bases from V and 2 bases from J; bases unmatched to any gene: 5. The CDR3 is 13 residues long. CDR1 is PRHDT, CDR2 FYEKMQ, per germline (reference sequence). This CDR3 is CASTSSGPYEQYF. CDR3 bases: TGTGCCAGCACCTCTAGCGGCCCCTACGAGCAGTACTTC.

Notes on this clonotype: Mismatch with germline at one junction end may stem from a read error. The V and J genes are TRBV7-2 and TRBJ2-5; 10 bases match TRBD1. The CDR3 loop spans 14 amino acids. Per the germline V gene, CDR1 is SGHTA and CDR2 is FQGNSA. DNA for the CDR3: TGTGCCAGCAGGCTGGGACAGGGGAAAGAGACCCGGTACTTC. This sequence encodes CASRLGQGKETRYF.

About this clonotype itself: Since a much larger clone is just one base distant, this may be a read error. This chain connects TRBV19 to TRBJ2-6; a weak D match, TRBD1 (5 bases). CDR3 length: 13 residues. From germline, CDR1 is LNHDA and CDR2 SQIVND (reference sequence). The CDR3 loop is CASWGSGASVLTF. CDR3 sequence (DNA): TGTGCCAGTTGGGGTTCTGGGGCCAGCGTCCTGACTTTC.

Of note for this clonotype: A read error is likely, as this CDR3 ends without the conserved phenylalanine or tryptophan. The rearrangement joins TRBV20-1 to TRBJ1-2; the D gene is possibly TRBD1 (6 bases). Germline V CDR1 and CDR2: DFQATT, SNEGSKA (reference sequence). V dropped 3 bases and J dropped 3 bases, with 11 bases sitting between them. The CDR3 runs to 13 residues. The CDR3 DNA is TGCAGTGCTAGGGTGAGGGGGGACTATGGCTACACCCTC. Translated: CSARVRGDYGYTL.

V and J are TRBV19 and TRBJ1-2; D perhaps matches TRBD1 (5 bases). The CDR3 loop spans 14 amino acids. Germline CDR1 LNHDA, CDR2 SQIVND (reference sequence). The V and J ends lost 1 base and 2 bases respectively, with 8 bases between them. CDR3 DNA sequence: TGTGCCAGTAGTATAGTGAAGGGGAACTATGGCTACACCTTC. It specifies CASSIVKGNYGYTF.

This clonotype has a handful of counts. The chain recombines TRBV25-1 with TRBJ1-4; D is unclear. This CDR3 region has 15 residues. V lost 6 bases and J lost 8, with 19 bases in between. Germline CDR1 is MGHDK and CDR2 is SYGVNS. In nucleotides, the CDR3 is TGTGCCAGCAGCTTGTTGCCAGGAACGCGAGAAAAACTGTTTTTT. Residues: CASSLLPGTREKLFF.

The rearrangement joins TRBV6-6 to TRBJ1-1, with unresolved D. The V and J ends lost 2 bases and 0 bases respectively, with 4 bases between them. Germline CDR1 reads MNHNY; CDR2 reads SVGAGI (reference sequence). The CDR3 totals 13 residues. CDR3 in DNA: TGTGCCAGCAGTTACGCGGTGAACACTGAAGCTTTCTTT. Translated, it gives CASSYAVNTEAFF.

J is TRBJ1-1 and V is TRBV7-9; 10 bases map to TRBD1. V shed 5 bases and J 6 bases; nucleotides not matched to a gene: 9. This CDR3 is built from 15 residues. Germline CDR1 and CDR2: SEHNR and FQNEAQ (reference sequence). The CDR3 region has the DNA TGTGCCAGCAGCGGAGAGGGGACAGGGGTTCCTGAAGCTTTCTTT. Its translation is CASSGEGTGVPEAFF.

The chain uses TRBV7-2 and TRBJ2-5, with 7 positions matching TRBD2. V lost 3 bases to trimming and J lost 5 bases; unmatched junction nucleotides: 15. Germline values: CDR1 SGHTA, CDR2 FQGNSA. The CDR3 covers 17 residues. The CDR3 region has the DNA TGTGCCAGCAGCTTCATTGGGGGAGGGCCTCGGAGGGAGACCCAGTACTTC. This translates into CASSFIGGGPRRETQYF. The whole variable domain, filled in from reference TRBV7-2 and TRBJ2-5, reads GAGVSQSPSNKVTEKGKDVELRCDPISGHTALYWYRQSLGQGLEFLIYFQGNSAPDKSGLPSDRFSAERTGGSVSTLTIQRTQQEDSAVYLCASSFIGGGPRRETQYFGPGTRLLVL.

The V call is TRBV7-9, the J call TRBJ1-5; no definite D call. The CDR3 covers 16 residues. The V gene's germline CDR1 is SEHNR and CDR2 FQNEAQ (reference sequence). Deletions cut 5 bases from V and 2 bases from J, with 16 bases between. DNA for the CDR3: TGTGCCAGCAGCCAAGGCAATACATGGGGCAATCAGCCCCAGCATTTT. Translation: CASSQGNTWGNQPQHF.

The gene calls are TRBV20-1 and TRBJ2-5; D possibly matches TRBD1 or TRBD2 (5 bases each). Germline V gene data show CDR1 as DFQATT and CDR2 as SNEGSKA (reference sequence). Trimming pared 0 bases from V and 5 bases from J, leaving 13 bases between. CDR3 size: 14 residues. The CDR3 reads CSARDPGQGETQYF. DNA for the CDR3: TGCAGTGCTAGAGACCCGGGGCAAGGGGAGACCCAGTACTTC.

This rearrangement joins TRBV12-3 or TRBV12-4 to TRBJ2-5; the D gene is possibly TRBD1 (6 bases). Trimming pared 6 bases from V and 1 base from J, leaving 9 bases between. The CDR3 is 13 residues long. CDR3 loop: CASRGQLQETQYF. The CDR3 coding sequence is TGTGCCAGCAGAGGACAGCTCCAAGAGACCCAGTACTTC.

On this clonotype itself: A read error may account for a junction end that differs from germline. The chain recombines TRBV25-1 with TRBJ2-7, with D possibly matching TRBD2 (6 bases). In germline, CDR1 is MGHDK, CDR2 SYGVNS. The CDR3 length is 14 residues. In DNA form, the CDR3 reads TGTGCCAGCAGCCAAGGAGGGACGGACTACGAGCAATACTTC. Protein: CASSQGGTDYEQYF.

The genes are TRBV25-1 and TRBJ1-2; 9 nucleotides match TRBD1. The V segment lost 2 bases and the J segment 5 bases; nucleotides outside the gene matches: 6. Germline assignment: CDR1 MGHDK and CDR2 SYGVNS. This CDR3 comprises 15 residues. CDR3 residues: CASSEVDRGPYGYTF. CDR3 sequence (DNA): TGTGCCAGCAGTGAAGTGGACAGGGGTCCGTATGGCTACACCTTC.

This clonotype has a single count. The chain uses TRBV27 and TRBJ1-1; no definite D call. V lost 2 bases and J 1 base, leaving 8 bases between the germline ends. This CDR3 has 14 amino acids. CDR1 is MNHEY, CDR2 SMNVEV, per germline (reference sequence). The CDR3 DNA sequence: TGTGCCAGCAGTTTAAAGTCAGGGAACACTGAAGCTTTCTTT. It encodes CASSLKSGNTEAFF.

Of note for this clonotype: Since a much larger clone is just one base distant, this may be a read error. The V gene is TRBV7-9, the J gene TRBJ2-7; TRBD1 matches at 9 bases. TRBJ2-5 explains the end of the DNA better; the J call may be wrong. The length of the CDR3 is 14 residues. Looked up from germline, CDR1 is SEHNR and CDR2 is FQNEAQ (reference sequence). The CDR3 DNA follows: TGTGCCGGCAGGTCAGACAGGGGGGTGGAGACCCAGTACTTC. It translates to CAGRSDRGVETQYF.

The V gene is TRBV7-2, the J gene TRBJ1-1; the D gene is possibly TRBD1 (5 bases). V lost 2 bases and J lost 1, with 14 bases in between. CDR3 length: 16 residues. Germline V gives CDR1 SGHTA, CDR2 FQGNSA. CDR3 region: CASSLLSGRGNTEAFF. As DNA, the CDR3 is TGTGCCAGCAGCTTACTCTCGGGGCGGGGGAACACTGAAGCTTTCTTT.

As for this clonotype: Being one base from a much bigger clone, this may be a read error. This rearrangement joins TRBV29-1 to TRBJ2-7, with TRBD1 identical over 7 bases. The CDR3 has 13 residues. V shed 0 bases, J shed 2 bases, and the junction held 1 base outside the gene matches. Germline V gives CDR1 SQVTM, CDR2 ANQGSEA. CDR3 nucleotides: TGCAGCGTTGAAGATGGGACAGCCTACGAGCAGTACTTC. It yields the protein CSVEDGTAYEQYF.

The rearrangement joins TRBV20-1 to TRBJ1-5; a weak D match, TRBD1 (5 bases). The CDR3 contains 12 residues. The germline V gene encodes CDR1 DFQATT and CDR2 SNEGSKA (reference sequence). Trimming pared 6 bases from V and 4 bases from J, leaving 10 bases between. The CDR3 bases are TGCAGTGCCATGAGGGGTAATCAGCCCCAGCATTTT. It specifies CSAMRGNQPQHF.

The chain combines TRBV10-2 with TRBJ1-6; TRBD1 matches 7 bases. J lost 6 bases, V lost 6 bases, and 5 bases had no gene match. CDR1 WSHSY and CDR2 SAAADI come from the germline V gene. The CDR3 runs 14 residues. The CDR3 DNA sequence: TGCGCCAGCAGCTCGGGACAGTTTAATTCACCCCTCCACTTT. Protein sequence: CASSSGQFNSPLHF.

V is TRBV14 and J is TRBJ1-1, with unresolved D. The V end lost 0 bases, the J end lost 4 bases, and 15 bases lay between the germline ends. CDR1 SGHDN and CDR2 FVKESK come from the germline V gene. The CDR3 length is 16 residues. Here the CDR3 reads CASSQDLRTLVTEAFF. CDR3 sequence (DNA): TGTGCCAGCAGCCAAGATCTTCGGACCCTGGTCACTGAAGCTTTCTTT.

The chain couples TRBV2 to TRBJ1-5; tentatively, D is TRBD1 (6 bases). This CDR3 spans 18 amino acids. Between the trimmed V and J ends, which lost 4 bases and 4 bases, there was a span of 23 bases. Germline CDR1 SNHLY, CDR2 FYNNEI. The CDR3 reads CASSGSFPGMGANQPQHF. Written as DNA, the CDR3 is TGTGCCAGCAGTGGGAGTTTCCCGGGAATGGGGGCTAATCAGCCCCAGCATTTT.

The table lists this clonotype with many counts. The V gene is TRBV2, the J gene TRBJ1-1; 8 nucleotides agree with TRBD1. CDR3 size: 12 residues. Germline CDR1 is SNHLY and CDR2 is FYNNEI. V lost 10 bases to trimming and J lost 4 bases; unmatched junction nucleotides: 5. The CDR3: CATKGQATEAFF. The CDR3 DNA follows: TGTGCCACCAAGGGACAGGCCACTGAAGCTTTCTTT.

The rearrangement uses TRBV29-1 and TRBJ2-6; D may correspond to TRBD1 or TRBD2 (5 bases each). This CDR3 contains 12 residues. Germline lookup yields CDR1 SQVTM and CDR2 ANQGSEA. Trimming removed 7 bases from V and 3 bases from J, with 7 bases in between. CDR3 in DNA: TGCAGCGCAGGGAGTGGGGCCAACGTCCTGACTTTC. Translating it yields CSAGSGANVLTF. The full variable domain, rest sourced from reference TRBV29-1 and TRBJ2-6, is SAVISQKPSRDICQRGTSLTIQCQVDSQVTMMFWYRQQPGQSLTLIATANQGSEATYESGFVIDKFPISRPNLTFSTLTVSNMSPEDSSIYLCSAGSGANVLTFGAGSRLTVL.

This sequence joins TRBV15 and TRBJ2-6, with D unresolved. V gave up 3 bases and J gave up 0 bases, with 3 bases separating them. Germline-derived CDR1 and CDR2 are LNHNV and YYDKDF (reference sequence). This CDR3 region has 14 residues. CDR3 coding DNA: TGTGCCACCAGCAGCACCTCTGGGGCCAACGTCCTGACTTTC. It yields the protein CATSSTSGANVLTF.

This clonotype has a handful of counts. This chain uses TRBV5-1 with TRBJ2-5, with TRBD2 identical over 7 bases. V trimming: 4 bases; J trimming: 7 bases; junction bases outside the gene matches: 13. Germline V gene sequence: CDR1 SGHRS, CDR2 YFSETQ. This CDR3 spans 15 amino acids. CDR3 in amino acids: CASSQVRGGVRTQYF. DNA for the CDR3: TGCGCCAGCAGCCAAGTGCGGGGAGGGGTCAGGACCCAGTACTTC.

The chain joins TRBV6-5 to TRBJ2-5; TRBD1 is a possible D gene (6 bases). CDR3 size: 15 residues. The V gene's germline CDR1 is MNHEY and CDR2 SVGAGI. Trimming took 2 bases from V and 9 from J, leaving 19 bases between them. The CDR3 DNA follows: TGTGCCAGCAGTTACCTCAGGGCAGGGGTTCAGCCCCAGTACTTC. Protein product: CASSYLRAGVQPQYF.

J is TRBJ1-1 and V is TRBV7-3, with 7 bases identical to TRBD1. The ends lost 0 bases at V and 8 bases at J; junction bases unmatched: 3. The CDR3 spans 13 residues. Germline V lookup: CDR1 SGHTA, CDR2 FQGTGA. The CDR3 is CASSLTKGGEAFF. CDR3 sequence (DNA): TGTGCCAGCAGCTTAACGAAAGGGGGCGAAGCTTTCTTT.

The gene calls are TRBV24-1 and TRBJ1-2, with 9 bases identical to TRBD1. The CDR3 consists of 14 residues. CDR1 is KGHDR and CDR2 is SFDVKD in the germline V gene. V gave up 4 bases and J gave up 6 bases; unmatched junction bases: 5. The CDR3: CATSESGTGHGYTF. The DNA for the CDR3 is TGTGCCACCAGTGAGTCCGGGACAGGGCATGGCTACACCTTC.

V usage is TRBV6-4 and J usage is TRBJ1-5; no reliable D call. The V end lost 5 bases, the J end lost 6 bases, and 11 bases lay between the germline ends. The CDR3 contains 13 residues. Per the germline V gene, CDR1 is MRHNA and CDR2 is SNTAGT. This CDR3 is CASSIQRGQPQHF. The CDR3 DNA follows: TGTGCCAGCAGTATCCAGCGCGGTCAGCCCCAGCATTTT.

This clonotype has ten or more counts. The V gene is TRBV29-1, the J gene TRBJ1-2, with 7 nucleotides matching TRBD1. The germline gives CDR1 SQVTM, CDR2 ANQGSEA. The CDR3 has 13 residues. V lost 5 bases, J lost 2 bases, and 5 bases stayed unmatched. The CDR3 DNA sequence: TGCAGCGTTAGGGACAGCACGAACTATGGCTACACCTTC. This translates into CSVRDSTNYGYTF.

The chain links TRBV25-1 to TRBJ1-1, with unresolved D. The V gene's germline CDR1 is MGHDK and CDR2 SYGVNS. CDR3 size: 13 residues. The CDR3 reads CAREIGQNTEAFF. The CDR3 region has the DNA TGTGCTAGAGAAATAGGGCAGAACACTGAAGCTTTCTTT.